These T cell receptor beta chains were read from a single sample in a study of T cell changes during pregnancy in multiple sclerosis. The table came from immunoSEQ multiplex PCR; TCRdb's copy has only in-frame clones and leaves some out. The top ten hold around 0.41% of the sample, which has 60,000 to 95,000 clones, about 90% seen once. The sequencing used CD4+ T cells from peripheral blood mononuclear cells, collected before pregnancy. Receptors were obtained from a female donor with multiple sclerosis, enrolled in a pregnancy study. CDR3s include the opening cysteine and the closing phenylalanine or tryptophan. The D gene is left open where the match is weak. Clone size is stated in some rows and not others, as once, few, many or a class when expanded.

size,J,D,V,CDR3
-,TRBJ1-1,TRBD1,TRBV19,CASSTTGGWNTEAFF
-,TRBJ1-2,-,TRBV9,CASSPHPGRGRGYGYTF
-,TRBJ2-1,TRBD2,TRBV7-9,CASSLGVAGGGEQFF
-,TRBJ1-6,TRBD1,TRBV6-6,CASSYSTGGSSPLHF
few,TRBJ2-7,TRBD1,TRBV6-8,CASSYSRWTGGREQYF
-,TRBJ1-2,TRBD1,TRBV6-5,CASSRQGRVGGYTF
-,TRBJ1-1,-,TRBV29-1,CSVEAGMNTEAFF
-,TRBJ1-2,TRBD1,TRBV2,CASSDWVGQGLYGYTF
few,TRBJ1-5,-,TRBV27,CASSLSDSNSNQPQHF
-,TRBJ1-1,-,TRBV9,CASSVGVGGRLNTEAFF
-,TRBJ1-2,TRBD1,TRBV4-2,CASSQDSRTGSNYGYTF
-,TRBJ1-3,TRBD1,TRBV15,CATSPDRAGGNTIYF
-,TRBJ2-7,-,TRBV5-1,CASSFKAATGLVAYEQYF
-,TRBJ2-3,-,TRBV9,CASRGGRNTDTQYF
-,TRBJ2-5,TRBD2,TRBV5-4,CASSSGLAGGETQYF
-,TRBJ1-4,-,TRBV30,CAWSALGVKQFGEKLFF
-,TRBJ1-1,-,TRBV30,CAWSVRGTEAFF
-,TRBJ2-7,-,TRBV5-1,CASSEQDQGEQYF
-,TRBJ1-4,-,TRBV28,CASTIRGEKLFF
few,TRBJ2-3,-,TRBV7-2,CASSLVGGSTDTQYF
once,TRBJ1-1,-,TRBV7-9,CASSPLNTEAFF
-,TRBJ2-7,TRBD2,TRBV9,CASSLRLAGDEQYF
-,TRBJ1-5,-,TRBV7-2,CASSSAGYSNQPQHF
-,TRBJ1-1,TRBD1,TRBV4-1,CASSQDRGSNTEAFF
-,TRBJ2-7,TRBD2,TRBV27,CASSLSTSGGAYEQYF
-,TRBJ1-6,-,TRBV6-5,CASSYAGVDSPLHF
-,TRBJ1-6,TRBD1,TRBV10-3,CAIRSHGTGYSPLHF
-,TRBJ2-3,-,TRBV7-3,CASSLLVQSDTSTDTQYF
-,TRBJ2-5,-,TRBV25-1,CASSDASPGETQYF
-,TRBJ2-2,TRBD1,TRBV5-1,CASSLGDRVFGELFF
-,TRBJ1-2,-,TRBV4-3,CASSQFDAGNYGYTF
-,TRBJ2-1,-,TRBV5-1,CASRSQDNEQFF
-,TRBJ1-1,-,TRBV28,CASSDIVNTEAFF
-,TRBJ1-3,TRBD1,TRBV5-1,CASSLGTGAGNTIYF
-,TRBJ1-4,-,TRBV5-4,CASSSKQGTKLFF
-,TRBJ2-2,TRBD2,TRBV28,CASSGSGSEAGGELFF
-,TRBJ2-7,TRBD2,TRBV28,CASSLAGGDYEQYF
-,TRBJ2-1,-,TRBV5-4,CASSPKSSYNEQFF
-,TRBJ2-7,TRBD2,TRBV2,CASSEQAGGTYEQYF
-,TRBJ1-1,-,TRBV19,CASRGRTAGDTEAFF
-,TRBJ2-7,TRBD2,TRBV16,CASSQIERGDYEQYF
-,TRBJ2-1,-,TRBV12-5,CASGPAARERYNEQFF
-,TRBJ1-2,-,TRBV15,CATSRDRGNYGYTF
-,TRBJ2-5,-,TRBV11-3,CASTQTISPGQRAGETQYF
-,TRBJ2-1,-,TRBV19,CASTLQGGTYNEQFF
once,TRBJ2-2,TRBD2,TRBV2,CASSSRTSGSRHTGELFF
-,TRBJ2-1,TRBD2,TRBV5-1,CASSSPGLLAGVF
-,TRBJ1-1,TRBD1,TRBV6-1,CASSEEAGGYSEAFF